This T cell receptor (beta chain) was recorded in a study of blood T cells in healthy people across ages. CDR3 size: 15 residues. With respect to this clonotype: Antigen specificity is unknown. One junction end disagrees with the germline gene, perhaps due to a read error.

At least 6.5 million PBMCs were isolated per sample. Study observations and caveats: Samples with more naive T cells showed higher observed beta diversity. More naive CD4+ cells and higher diversity were found in long-lived than in aged donors.

PCR was performed a second time for about 7 to 11 cycles using a sample-barcoded 5' primer and a J-beta primer mix. Each CDR3 protein gets one entry after TCRdb re-called the 5' RACE reads with MiXCR. The repertoire holds some 750,000 distinct CDR3 sequences, roughly 20% seen once, with 20% to 25% in the top ten. The sample taken for sequencing was blood. The sequence was obtained from a man between 65 and 85 years old in good health. The rearrangement uses TRBV12-3 or TRBV12-4 and TRBJ1-4; D might be TRBD1 (6 bases). For the CDR3, the DNA is TGTGCCAGCTGTTTGGGGGCAGGGGCGGGTGAAAAACTGTTTTTT. Encoded protein: CASCLGAGAGEKLFF.